This T cell receptor beta chain derives from a study of blood T cell repertoires in COVID-19. The overall study: T cells, B-cell-depleted T cells, or PBMCs supplied cDNA or gDNA.

This CDR3 region has 13 residues. Trimming stripped 4 bases from V and 0 bases from J, with 6 bases between. The germline CDR1 and CDR2 sequences are LNHDA and SQIVND (reference sequence). Per the original data handling: Cell counts per sample came from amplifying reference gene primers. TCRdb's copy holds only in-frame clones and misses some; the assay was immunoSEQ multiplex PCR. The V and J calls and the clone size are those of that table, but D and trimming were determined from the DNA. The repertoire holds 65,000 or so clones, roughly 77% seen once, with around 0.91% in the top ten. This clone is a singleton in its sample.

The chain has TRBV19 and TRBJ2-5; D possibly corresponds to TRBD1 (5 bases). Sequencing was carried out using peripheral blood. The TCR was taken from a woman between 65 and 79 years old with acute or convalescent COVID-19. The CDR3 region is CASSTGNQETQYF. Written as DNA, the CDR3 is TGTGCCAGTAGTACAGGGAACCAAGAGACCCAGTACTTC.